This TCR beta chain was identified during a study of cytomegalovirus exposure and HLA in healthy donors (dated by TCRdb to 2015 to 2018). About the full investigation: An earlier analysis of some 550 of the donors reported 276 Gb of sequence data and roughly 110 million unique TCR beta sequences from about 179 million T cells. Approximately 300 gigabases of sequencing data and tens of millions of unique TCR sequences were included in an early release covering about 620 HLA-typed donors. Among the approximately 400 genotyped donors, approximately 77% belonged to the genetic ancestry cluster associated with self-reported Caucasian donors. The study was designed to test whether signatures of past pathogen exposure could be identified by cataloging public T cell receptors. The study used immunosequencing to profile the T cell repertoires of approximately 630 subjects and linked those repertoires to cytomegalovirus serostatus. Along with the 666-subject first cohort, a separate validation cohort of over a hundred different subjects was used. To predict cytomegalovirus infection status, the study combined high-throughput TCR immunosequencing, statistical association of individual TCRs with disease status, and machine learning. A later analysis re-analyzed previously published TCR beta repertoires from hundreds of donors and added high-resolution HLA genotyping to study TCR occurrence patterns. The later analysis used no new phenotypic data to find candidate immune exposures, relying instead on TCR beta sequences and their occurrence across donors. In an earlier analysis of roughly 540 of the donors, high-throughput TCR beta sequencing was used to judge whether each TCR beta V gene segment behaved as functional or pseudogenic. Donor age, sex, ethnicity and CMV serostatus were compiled together with the repertoire data. In a later genetic analysis, genome-wide SNP genotypes for about three fifths of the roughly 670 donors were used, and that subset was treated as a discovery cohort. All discovery cohort repertoires had been generated on a single sequencing platform. Class I and class II HLA loci were covered by the typing at four-digit resolution. Typing coverage varied by locus: roughly 620-630 donors for A, B, C, DRB1 and DQB1; more than 500 for DQA1; about 590 for DPA1; 400 to 480 for DPB1. A handful of DR-DQ haplotypes were handled as single units for association and clustering because linkage in the cohort was strong. On average, roughly 240,000 unique TCR beta nucleotide sequences were sequenced per donor among a few hundred genotyped donors of the cohort, with roughly 18% of those sequences being non-productive.

Library preparation used the immunoSEQ multiplex PCR assay. For the multiplex PCR, a mixture combining 60 forward primers for TCR Vbeta segments and 13 reverse primers for TCR Jbeta segments was used. A multiplex PCR assay on genomic DNA amplified the CDR3 region of rearranged TCR beta genes. The Illumina HiSeq System was used to sequence the amplified TCR beta libraries as 87-base-pair reads. Per the original workflow: A later analysis counted tens of millions of unique TCR beta chains across the 666 repertoires, and 10 million to 12 million of these chains were shared by at least two donors. Raw reads were error-corrected and collapsed into unique sequences by a nearest-neighbor algorithm in which closely related sequences were merged to remove PCR and sequencing errors. CDR3 sequences were aligned to IMGT reference sequences to assign V, D and J gene segments. Each retained sequence needed at least a six-nucleotide match to both a V gene segment and a J gene segment. Rearrangements were classified as productive when the CDR3 lacked stop codons and remained in frame with V and J, and all other rearrangements were classified as non-productive. CDR3 was defined by IMGT convention, running from the second conserved V-encoded cysteine to the conserved J-encoded phenylalanine. Sequences without an unambiguous match to a single V gene segment were excluded from the earlier analysis of several hundred of the donors. An earlier analysis of a few hundred of the donors called V segments functional above 56.7% productive rearrangements and segregating when the between-donor standard deviation exceeded 5%. A statistical classification framework was developed to diagnose cytomegalovirus status using the catalog of TCR beta chain sequences. In a later analysis, TCR nucleotide sequences were compared against IMGT/GENE-DB human TR gene sequences so that V and J genes could be assigned. The TCRdist pipeline was used in a later analysis to assign CDR3 sequences and most-parsimonious VDJ recombination scenarios. In a later analysis, every TCR beta chain was defined by the combination of its CDR3 amino acid sequence and its V-gene family, and reads without a unique V-gene family were dropped. As a way to deal with suspected cross-contamination and a sequencing artifact, a later analysis dropped hundreds of nucleotide sequences that were highly shared and had low generation probability. In a later analysis, a clonal expansion index for each public chain was calculated from normalized within-repertoire ranks of inferred template counts. In a later analysis, generation probabilities were computed using a VDJ recombination model fitted to out-of-frame rearrangements, and the results were checked against IGoR. In a later analysis, hypergeometric tests were used to score TCR-TCR, TCR-HLA and TCR-CMV co-occurrence, with a repertoire-size bias correction applied to TCR pairs. To estimate false discovery rates, a later analysis permuted the HLA or CMV assignments 20 times. A later analysis grouped co-occurring TCRs with DBSCAN, adding TCRdist sequence similarity when clustering within HLA-allele-positive subsets. Repertoires with fewer than 30,000 or more than 120,000 public chains were left out of co-occurrence clustering, as were a few repertoires with anomalous nucleotide sharing. Drawn from immuneACCESS, this table holds only the in-frame rearrangements with V and J called that TCRdb kept. Clones are partly lost; checked studies trace under half to an unresolved V gene and leave the rest unexplained. V and J calls and clone size are copied from that table; D and trimming were computed from the DNA. Across this sample there are tens of thousands of clones, with around 80% seen only once. In total, the top ten clones hold 1.5% to 2% of the sample.

The cohort was made up of 500 to 800 healthy bone marrow donors. At the time of sampling, all cohort members were nominally healthy, though unrecorded immune exposures were likely present. The donor was CMV seronegative and belonged to the group of around 400 seronegative cohort members. Each donor provided a peripheral blood sample, and peripheral blood mononuclear cells were used for TCR beta sequencing. Genomic DNA was extracted from the blood cell samples with the Qiagen DNeasy Blood Extraction Kit. In the case of this clone: What this receptor recognizes is not known. Sequence at one end of the junction differs from germline and may be a read error.

The CDR3 sequence holds 13 residues, the cysteine and phenylalanine included. Left in the record is the CDR3 DNA by itself, 39 bases read in frame from the first base. CDR1 SSHAT and CDR2 FNYEAQ are derived from the germline V gene (reference sequence). The research as a whole found: Broadly in line with IMGT annotations, most TCR beta V segments showed up in productive rearrangements about 90% or about 30% of the time in an earlier analysis of several hundred of the donors. A further reported finding was that TCR beta sequences accurately predicted the HLA-A and HLA-B alleles for most subjects in the first cohort. In a later analysis, several top co-occurrence clusters were reported to appear linked to parvovirus B19, influenza, CMV and Epstein-Barr virus. When HLA alleles, especially DR and DQ, strongly co-occurred, attributing TCR associations to individual alleles was difficult. Some IMGT-functional V segments, including TRBV6-2 and TRBV6-3, could not be distinguished by the 87-base-pair reads and were therefore excluded. Immune exposure information for the cohort was limited to CMV serostatus. In vitro tests confirmed that a few of the cytomegalovirus-associated TCR beta chains recognize cytomegalovirus antigens. A cluster of highly shared sequence variants was judged likely to be a technical artifact of the sequencing pipeline. A total of around 150 TCR beta chains were listed by the study as associated with cytomegalovirus. Most CMV-associated TCR beta chains appeared to be HLA-restricted in a later analysis, and the HLA associations seemed to be driven largely by CMV exposure. HLA typing was unavailable for some donors at each locus, so association tests used only the typed subset. In a later genetic analysis, fewer N-insertions in productive TCRs were reported among donors in an Asian-associated ancestry cluster than the roughly 700-donor mean. Across donors, most TCR sequences were observed very rarely, whereas some public TCRs were present in many individuals. In this cohort, only TCR beta chains were sequenced, and detectable features were limited by the absence of alpha or paired-chain data. According to the authors, the approach could potentially be generalized to other disease states and immunological phenotypes. Linkage disequilibrium might explain the correlated functional status among segregating V segments, but an unknown experimental factor could not be ruled out. The classifier was reported to diagnose cytomegalovirus status with high specificity and sensitivity in both the original cohort and the validation cohort. Around 16 rarely observed V segments, including chromosome 9 orphons, were excluded from the earlier analysis of several hundred of the donors because counts were too low. In a later analysis, HLA-associated TCR beta chains showed more clonal expansion and lower generation probabilities than non-associated chains that were equally common. Specific HLA alleles were associated with some 15,000 TCR beta sequences at a false discovery rate of 0.05 in a later analysis. In a later genetic analysis, a missense DCLRE1C variant was associated with V-gene and J-gene trimming of TCR beta chains, and the association was replicated in an independent cohort. Roughly uniform sequencing depth across donors was assumed in presence/absence analyses, although this assumption may not hold. In a later analysis, TCR association rates were found to vary across HLA loci, with the most associated TCRs seen for DRB1 alleles and the fewest for HLA-C alleles.

The sequencing sample was made of PBMCs. This clonotype originated in a man between 18 and 35 years old in good health and CMV-seronegative. The chain is encoded by TRBV7-7 joined to TRBJ2-5; no D gene can be assigned with confidence. The CDR3: CASSFRDQETQYF. The DNA is TGTGCTAGCAGCTTTCGGGACCAAGAGACCCAGTACTTC.